This T cell receptor (beta chain) was found in a study of somatic mutations in cytotoxic T cells in rheumatoid arthritis (dated by TCRdb to about 2017). Regarding the research as a whole: Right after diagnosis and prior to the start of any treatment, less than 35 ml EDTA of peripheral blood was drawn from patients. The study asked whether expanded CD8+ T-cell clones in newly diagnosed, untreated rheumatoid arthritis carry somatic mutations, and used TCRB deep sequencing to characterize clonality. A FACSAria II or Sony SH800 was used to flow-sort some V beta antibody-stained T-cell populations at nearly 100% purity, and TCRB sequencing was also done on sorted V beta1+ cells. TCRB deep sequencing was performed for roughly 69 rheumatoid arthritis patients and approximately 18 healthy controls. Patients and controls did not essentially differ in median age, which was nearly identical between the groups.

On an AutoMACS, CD4+ and CD8+ cells were isolated via positive magnetic bead selection, and their purity was verified by flow cytometry. A TCR V beta antibody panel was used in flow cytometry to screen first for clonal expansions, which were then characterized by TCRB deep sequencing of sorted CD8+ fractions. Isolation of peripheral blood mononuclear cells was done through Ficoll-Paque PLUS density gradient separation. DNA from CD4-enriched, CD8-enriched or PBMC samples was extracted using Nucleospin Tissue or Tissue XS kits and then quantified on a Qubit 2.0 fluorometer. Broader findings and caveats from the paper: Healthy controls showed no age-related increase in CD8+ clonality, whereas patients did (Spearman r of about 0.52). CD8+ T-cell clonality did not differ significantly between rheumatoid arthritis patients and age-matched healthy controls. Several identical CD8+ TCRB sequences were found in both blood and synovial fluid, and in about an eighth of the roughly 65 patients the largest CD8+ clone exceeded 20% of CD8+ cells. It was unknown which antigens the expanded CD8+ clones targeted, and their absence from virus-specific databases did not exclude viral specificity. The finding that TRBV07 was slightly underrepresented in patients was left unadjusted for multiple comparisons.

Genomic DNA underwent TCRB CDR3 sequencing using the immunoSEQ assay. Per the authors' processing: Published virus-specific TCRB sequences were compared with patient CD8+ clones larger than 1%, and only a few matches were found. The analyses included only productive TCRB rearrangements. Clonality was expressed as a Shannon entropy-based productive clonality index, with each clone defined by a unique TCRB CDR3 sequence. Repertoire overlap between two samples was calculated from the template counts of each clone relative to total templates per sample. A correlation with a Spearman r of 0.61 was found between V-gene usage by flow cytometry and V-gene usage by TCRB sequencing. TCRdb mirrors the immuneACCESS table, restricted to in-frame sequences. Some clones are absent from its copies; in checked studies, under half trace to an unresolved V gene, and the reason for the others is unknown. The DNA gave D and trimming, while V, J and clone size come from that table. Here the sample has 17,000 or so clones; just under 85% occur a single time. The ten largest clones represent about 21% of the sample.

Details on this clone: Its antigen target is currently unknown. Base qualities are not at hand, and no much larger clone is one base apart.

V loses 11 bases of germline sequence and J loses 0 bases, and the interval between the two ends is 13 bases. The CDR1 and CDR2 encoded by the germline V gene (reference sequence) are LNHDA and SQIVND. The cysteine opens and the phenylalanine closes a CDR3 of 13 amino acids. Only CDR3 DNA is held: 39 bases, read in frame from base 1. The sample consisted of CD8+ T cells sorted from blood. The chain joins TRBV19 to TRBJ1-1, with TRBD1 tentatively as D gene (6 bases match). The clonotype originates from an adult with rheumatoid arthritis. The CDR3 in this case is CASSDSLNTEAFF. Here is the DNA: TGTGCCTCCTCGGACAGTTTGAACACTGAAGCTTTCTTT.